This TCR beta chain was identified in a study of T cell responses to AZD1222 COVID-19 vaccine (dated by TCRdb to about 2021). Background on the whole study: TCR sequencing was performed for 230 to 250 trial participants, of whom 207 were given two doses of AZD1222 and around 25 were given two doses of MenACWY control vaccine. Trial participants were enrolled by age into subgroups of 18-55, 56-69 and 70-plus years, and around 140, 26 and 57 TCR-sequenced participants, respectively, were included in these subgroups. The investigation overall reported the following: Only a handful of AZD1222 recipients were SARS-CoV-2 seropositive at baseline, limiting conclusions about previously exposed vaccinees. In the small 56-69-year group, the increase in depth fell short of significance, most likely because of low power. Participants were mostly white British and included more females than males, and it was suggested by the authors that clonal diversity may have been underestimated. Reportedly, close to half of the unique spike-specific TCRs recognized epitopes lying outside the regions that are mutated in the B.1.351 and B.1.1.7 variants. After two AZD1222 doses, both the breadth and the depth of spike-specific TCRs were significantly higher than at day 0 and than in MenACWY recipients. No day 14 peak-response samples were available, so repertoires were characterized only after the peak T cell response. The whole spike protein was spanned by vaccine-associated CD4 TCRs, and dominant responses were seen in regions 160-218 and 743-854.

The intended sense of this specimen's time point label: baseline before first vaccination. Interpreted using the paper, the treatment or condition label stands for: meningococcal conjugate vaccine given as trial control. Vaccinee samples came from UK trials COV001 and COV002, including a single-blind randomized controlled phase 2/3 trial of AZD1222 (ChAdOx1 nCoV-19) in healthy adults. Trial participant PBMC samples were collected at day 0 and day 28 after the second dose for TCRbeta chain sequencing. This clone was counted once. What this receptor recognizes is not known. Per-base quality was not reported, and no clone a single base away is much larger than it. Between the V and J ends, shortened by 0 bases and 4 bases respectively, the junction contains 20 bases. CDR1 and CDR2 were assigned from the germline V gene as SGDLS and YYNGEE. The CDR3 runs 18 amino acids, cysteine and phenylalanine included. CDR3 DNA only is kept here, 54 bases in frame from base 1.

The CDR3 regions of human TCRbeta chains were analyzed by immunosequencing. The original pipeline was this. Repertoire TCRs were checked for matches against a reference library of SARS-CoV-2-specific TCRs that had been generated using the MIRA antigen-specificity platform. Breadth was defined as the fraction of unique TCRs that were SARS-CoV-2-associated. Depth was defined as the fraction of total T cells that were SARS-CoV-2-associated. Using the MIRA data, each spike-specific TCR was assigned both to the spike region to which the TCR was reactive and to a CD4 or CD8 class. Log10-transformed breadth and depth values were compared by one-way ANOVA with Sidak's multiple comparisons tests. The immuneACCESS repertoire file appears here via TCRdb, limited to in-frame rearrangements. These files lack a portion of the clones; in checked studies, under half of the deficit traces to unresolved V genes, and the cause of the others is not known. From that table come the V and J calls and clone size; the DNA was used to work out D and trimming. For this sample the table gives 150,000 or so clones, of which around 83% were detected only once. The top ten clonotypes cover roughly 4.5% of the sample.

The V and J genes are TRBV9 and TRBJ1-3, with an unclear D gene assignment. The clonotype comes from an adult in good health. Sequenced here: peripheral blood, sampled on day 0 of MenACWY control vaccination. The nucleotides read TGTGCCAGCAGCGTAGAGCCAATGACGGAGCACCTCGGAAACACCATATATTTT. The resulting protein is CASSVEPMTEHLGNTIYF.